These 29 T cell receptor beta chains originate from one sample sequenced in a study of T cells after yellow fever vaccination. Via MiXCR, TCRdb re-called the 5' RACE reads, giving one row per CDR3 protein. Of 360,000 or so distinct CDR3 sequences listed, under 14% are singletons. The sample in question was PBMCs, obtained on the day of the first yellow fever vaccination. These receptor sequences come from a man aged 18 to 29 who received the YFV17D yellow fever vaccine.

This clonotype was detected a few times. The J gene is TRBJ2-7, the V gene TRBV12-3 or TRBV12-4; unclear D gene. The CDR3 loop spans 13 amino acids. V was trimmed by 0 bases and J by 2 bases, leaving 5 bases between them. In nucleotides, the CDR3 is TGTGCCAGCAGTTTAGCGTGGACCTACGAGCAGTACTTC. The encoded protein is CASSLAWTYEQYF.

This clonotype was recorded a few times. This chain connects TRBV9 to TRBJ1-6; D is undetermined. The V end lost 4 bases, the J end lost 15 bases, and 20 bases lay between the germline ends. CDR1 and CDR2 (germline): SGDLS, YYNGEE. The CDR3 loop spans 14 amino acids. The DNA for the CDR3 is TGTGCCAGCAGCACAGATACGGGGAGTTCTGGCCTCCACTTT. The encoded protein is CASSTDTGSSGLHF.

The sample holds a few counts of this clonotype. CDR3 DNA sequence: TGCGCCAGCAGCTTGGGGGCAGGGGATCAGCCCCAGCATTTT. Protein sequence: CASSLGAGDQPQHF. The genes are TRBV5-1 and TRBJ1-5; maybe TRBD1 (6 bases). There are 14 residues in the CDR3. Germline V gives CDR1 SGHRS, CDR2 YFSETQ. Trimming took off 0 bases at V and 5 bases at J, with 9 bases between the two ends.

The J gene is TRBJ2-1, the V gene TRBV21-1; the tabulated D call, TRBD2, remains unverified against the DNA. TRBV21-1 is a documented pseudogene. The CDR3 extends over 16 amino acids. Here the CDR3 DNA reads TGTGCCAGCAGCAAAGGAATTAGCGGGGGGGCAAATGAGCAGTTCTTC. It is translated as CASSKGISGGANEQFF.

This clonotype came up once. The chain couples TRBV4-1 to TRBJ1-6; D is possibly TRBD1 (5 bases). Germline V gives CDR1 MGHRA, CDR2 YSYEKL. V was cut by 4 bases and J by 11 bases, with 18 bases left in between. This CDR3 comprises 15 residues. For the CDR3, the DNA is TGCGCCAGCAGCCCCAAGATCTCTCCGGGGGCACCCCTCCACTTT. Translating it yields CASSPKISPGAPLHF.

This clonotype was seen only a few times. The CDR3 is CASSFRTQVKACEQYV. The DNA for the CDR3 is TGTGCCAGCAGCTTTCGGACACAGGTAAAGGCCTGCGAGCAGTACGTC. The V gene is TRBV7-3, the J gene TRBJ2-7, with D possibly TRBD1 on 5 matching bases. CDR3 length: 16 residues. V dropped 3 bases and J dropped 6 bases, with 21 bases sitting between them. Germline V gene sequence: CDR1 SGHTA, CDR2 FQGTGA.

This clonotype came up a few times. This sequence joins TRBV4-3 and TRBJ2-5, with 7 bases fitting TRBD1. CDR3 size: 15 residues. From germline, CDR1 is LGHNA and CDR2 YSLEER. The trim removed 5 bases at V and 5 bases at J, leaving 11 bases unmatched. The CDR3 bases are TGCGCCAGCAGCGAAGGGGGCTCCCCTTGGGAGACCCAGTACTTC. Amino acid sequence: CASSEGGSPWETQYF.

V is TRBV7-9 and J is TRBJ2-1; a weak D match, TRBD2 (6 bases). The germline CDR1 and CDR2 sequences are SEHNR and FQNEAQ (reference sequence). Trimming pared 5 bases from V and 5 bases from J, leaving 19 bases between. The CDR3 contains 16 residues. CDR3 nucleotide sequence: TGTGCCAGCAGCCACATATCCTGGGAGGTTAACAATGAGCAGTTCTTC. Its translation: CASSHISWEVNNEQFF.

V usage is TRBV7-8 and J usage is TRBJ1-2; a possible D gene is TRBD1 (5 bases). Germline CDR1 and CDR2: SGHVS and FQNEAQ. Trimming took off 1 base at V and 7 bases at J, with 16 bases between the two ends. The CDR3 runs to 15 residues. The CDR3 here is CASSLVGRALGGYTF. Written as DNA, the CDR3 is TGTGCCAGCAGCTTAGTAGGCAGGGCGTTGGGTGGCTACACCTTC.

V usage is TRBV29-1 and J usage is TRBJ1-1, with a weak D call TRBD1 (6 bases). V lost 4 bases and J lost 0, with 9 bases in between. CDR3 length: 13 residues. The germline V gene has CDR1 SQVTM and CDR2 ANQGSEA. The CDR3 DNA follows: TGCAGCGTTGCGGGACACCTGAACACTGAAGCTTTCTTT. The encoded protein is CSVAGHLNTEAFF.

This sequence joins TRBV7-9 and TRBJ2-3; D is unresolved. V was shortened by 4 bases and J by 2 bases, with 10 bases between the two germline ends. Germline CDR1 reads SEHNR; CDR2 reads FQNEAQ (reference sequence). The CDR3 has 14 amino acids. DNA for the CDR3: TGTGCCAGCAGCTCCCCCATCGACACAGATACGCAGTATTTT. Translation gives CASSSPIDTDTQYF. The full variable domain, in which reference TRBV7-9 and TRBJ2-3 provide the parts outside the CDR3, is DTGVSQNPRHKITKRGQNVTFRCDPISEHNRLYWYRQTLGQGPEFLTYFQNEAQLEKSRLLSDRFSAERPKGSFSTLEIQRTEQGDSAMYLCASSSPIDTDTQYFGPGTRLTVL.

This sequence joins TRBV4-1 and TRBJ2-1; a weak D match, TRBD2 (6 bases). Germline lookup yields CDR1 MGHRA and CDR2 YSYEKL. The CDR3 loop spans 13 amino acids. The germline V and J ends were trimmed by 9 bases and 0 bases, with 9 bases remaining between them. The CDR3: CASGGISYNEQFF. For the CDR3, the DNA is TGCGCCAGTGGGGGGATCTCCTACAATGAGCAGTTCTTC.

The table lists this clonotype with a few counts. The chain joins TRBV5-1 to TRBJ2-1; a possible D gene is TRBD2 (6 bases). Germline loops: CDR1 SGHRS, CDR2 YFSETQ. This CDR3 is 17 amino acids long. With 1 base removed from V and 8 bases from J, the gap between germline ends came to 22 bases. CDR3 region: CASSLIGWVRASDEQFF. The CDR3, as DNA: TGCGCCAGCAGCTTGATTGGTTGGGTCAGGGCTAGCGATGAGCAGTTCTTC. The complete variable domain, with remaining parts taken from reference TRBV5-1 and TRBJ2-1, reads KAGVTQTPRYLIKTRGQQVTLSCSPISGHRSVSWYQQTPGQGLQFLFEYFSETQRNKGNFPGRFSGRQFSNSRSEMNVSTLELGDSALYLCASSLIGWVRASDEQFFGPGTRLTVL.

The J gene is TRBJ1-2, the V gene TRBV20-1; TRBD1 matches 8 bases. CDR1 and CDR2 (germline): DFQATT, SNEGSKA (reference sequence). J lost 2 bases, V lost 3 bases, and 5 bases had no gene match. The CDR3 covers 14 residues. In DNA, the CDR3 is TGCAGTGCTAGTTACCAGGGGGCAAACTATGGCTACACCTTC. It is translated as CSASYQGANYGYTF.

The chain couples TRBV7-9 to TRBJ2-7; tentatively, D is TRBD2 (6 bases). Per germline, CDR1 SEHNR and CDR2 FQNEAQ (reference sequence). This CDR3 comprises 13 residues. V was clipped by 5 bases and J by 6 bases, with 14 bases between them. The CDR3 protein is CASSRDWEVEQYV. The CDR3 DNA reads as TGTGCCAGCAGCCGGGACTGGGAGGTCGAGCAGTACGTC.

This clonotype showed up just a few times. The chain couples TRBV4-3 to TRBJ2-1; TRBD1 is a possible D gene (6 bases). The CDR3 length is 14 residues. The ends were cut back, 0 bases at V and 4 bases at J, with 7 bases in the middle. Germline V CDR1 and CDR2: LGHNA, YSLEER. CDR3: CASSQEQGYNEQFF. CDR3 nucleotides: TGCGCCAGCAGCCAAGAGCAGGGGTACAATGAGCAGTTCTTC.

The rearrangement uses TRBV20-1 and TRBJ1-2, with D unresolved. CDR3 size: 12 residues. The germline V gene has CDR1 DFQATT and CDR2 SNEGSKA (reference sequence). V lost 6 bases and J 12 bases, leaving 20 bases between the germline ends. The CDR3 here is CSADKVSLGDTF. In DNA form, the CDR3 reads TGCAGTGCCGACAAGGTCTCCCTAGGCGACACCTTC.

This clonotype was observed a handful of times. The rearrangement links TRBV7-8 to TRBJ2-7; TRBD2 agrees at 7 bases. V shed 6 bases, J shed 0 bases, and the junction held 5 bases outside the gene matches. This CDR3 is 14 amino acids long. CDR1 and CDR2 from the germline V gene are SGHVS and FQNEAQ. The CDR3 DNA is TGTGCCAGCAGGGGGGGGGAGAGCTCCTACGAGCAGTACTTC. Encoded protein: CASRGGESSYEQYF. Full variable domain (rest looked up from reference TRBV7-8 and TRBJ2-7): GAGVSQSPRYKVAKRGQDVALRCDPISGHVSLFWYQQALGQGPEFLTYFQNEAQLDKSGLPSDRFFAERPEGSVSTLKIQRTQQEDSAVYLCASRGGESSYEQYFGPGTRLTVT.

The sample holds a few counts of this clonotype. The gene calls are TRBV2 and TRBJ2-2; a weak D match, TRBD1 (6 bases). This CDR3 is built from 13 residues. The germline gives CDR1 SNHLY, CDR2 FYNNEI. V lost 5 bases and J 8 bases, leaving 12 bases between the germline ends. This CDR3 reads CASSRNRAGELFF. The CDR3 DNA reads as TGTGCCAGCAGTCGTAACAGGGCTGGGGAGCTGTTTTTT. Full variable domain (rest looked up from reference TRBV2 and TRBJ2-2): EPEVTQTPSHQVTQMGQEVILRCVPISNHLYFYWYRQILGQKVEFLVSFYNNEISEKSEIFDDQFSVERPDGSNFTLKIRSTKLEDSAMYFCASSRNRAGELFFGEGSRLTVL.

This clonotype appeared a few times. CDR3 sequence: CASHALLGPSTDTQYF. CDR3 DNA: TGTGCCAGCCACGCATTACTAGGACCCTCCACAGATACGCAGTATTTT. The chain combines TRBV7-2 with TRBJ2-3, with D perhaps TRBD2 (5 bases). CDR3 size: 16 residues. Germline V gives CDR1 SGHTA, CDR2 FQGNSA. V was shortened by 8 bases and J by 2 bases, with 20 bases between the two germline ends.

This clonotype was picked up many times. The V and J genes are TRBV20-1 and TRBJ2-7; D may correspond to TRBD1 or TRBD2 (5 bases each). V lost 8 bases and J 7 bases, leaving 15 bases between the germline ends. Germline V gives CDR1 DFQATT, CDR2 SNEGSKA (reference sequence). The CDR3 covers 11 residues. CDR3 nucleotides: TGCAGTCCCTGGGACGCCGCGGAGCAGTACGTC. Translating gives CSPWDAAEQYV.

The genes are TRBV10-3 and TRBJ2-1; D is perhaps TRBD1 or TRBD2 (6 bases each). The germline CDR1 and CDR2 sequences are ENHRY and SYGVKD. The germline V and J ends were trimmed by 6 bases and 5 bases, with 14 bases remaining between them. This CDR3 spans 14 amino acids. CDR3 DNA: TGTGCCATCAGGTGGAGGGGGGCCCACAATGAGCAGTTCTTC. It is translated as CAIRWRGAHNEQFF.

V gene TRBV9 combines with J gene TRBJ2-7; 8 bases agree with TRBD1. After removal of 3 bases from V and 5 bases from J, the junction contained 10 bases not matched to a gene. Germline V gene data show CDR1 as SGDLS and CDR2 as YYNGEE. The CDR3 is 15 amino acids. DNA of the CDR3: TGTGCCAGCAGCGCCGGGACAGGCCCCTGGGACGAGCAGTACGTC. Translation gives CASSAGTGPWDEQYV.

There are many counts of this clonotype. The chain couples TRBV11-2 to TRBJ2-1; D perhaps matches TRBD1 (6 bases). CDR3 length: 15 residues. In germline, CDR1 is SGHAT, CDR2 FQNNGV. The germline V and J ends were trimmed by 6 bases and 7 bases, with 19 bases remaining between them. Here the CDR3 reads CASRQIRGRGNEQFF. In DNA form, the CDR3 reads TGTGCCAGCAGGCAGATCCGCGGCAGGGGAAATGAGCAGTTCTTC. The complete variable domain, with remaining parts taken from reference TRBV11-2 and TRBJ2-1, reads EAGVAQSPRYKIIEKRQSVAFWCNPISGHATLYWYQQILGQGPKLLIQFQNNGVVDDSQLPKDRFSAERLKGVDSTLKIQPAKLEDSAVYLCASRQIRGRGNEQFFGPGTRLTVL.

This clonotype was counted between two and nine times. This chain connects TRBV6-5 to TRBJ2-3; the D gene is possibly TRBD2 (5 bases). Germline V gives CDR1 MNHEY, CDR2 SVGAGI. This CDR3 has 14 residues. The V gene lost 2 bases and the J gene lost 1 base, with 7 bases spanning the gap. The DNA for the CDR3 is TGTGCCAGCAGTTACACTAGGGGCACAGATACGCAGTATTTT. It yields the protein CASSYTRGTDTQYF.

This clonotype was counted a few times. V gene TRBV29-1 combines with J gene TRBJ2-2; 7 bases are shared with TRBD2. CDR1 SQVTM and CDR2 ANQGSEA come from the germline V gene. The CDR3 contains 14 residues. Germline trimming cut 4 bases from V and 4 bases from J; bases unmatched to any gene: 6. The CDR3 bases are TGCAGCGTTGCGTTGGGGAGGGGCACCGGGGAGCTGTTTTTT. Its protein product is CSVALGRGTGELFF.

This clonotype was counted between two and nine times. The genes are TRBV4-3 and TRBJ2-6; D unresolved. The V end lost 7 bases, the J end lost 2 bases, and 9 bases lay between the germline ends. The CDR3 spans 14 residues. Germline assignment: CDR1 LGHNA and CDR2 YSLEER. The CDR3 DNA sequence: TGCGCCAGCAAGGTACCTCCTGGGGCCAACGTCCTGACTTTC. It is translated as CASKVPPGANVLTF.

This clonotype was found a few times. This chain links TRBV18 with TRBJ2-1; 7 positions agree with TRBD1. This CDR3 comprises 17 residues. Germline values: CDR1 KGHSH, CDR2 LQKENI. The V segment lost 4 bases and the J segment 1 base; nucleotides outside the gene matches: 10. CDR3 sequence reads: CASSLRPRDSSYNEQFF. CDR3 in DNA: TGTGCCAGCTCACTACGACCCCGGGACAGTTCCTACAATGAGCAGTTCTTC.

This clonotype was seen more than once but under ten times. This chain uses TRBV27 with TRBJ1-1; D gene unclear. Germline CDR1 MNHEY, CDR2 SMNVEV (reference sequence). The ends were cut back, 3 bases at V and 0 bases at J, with 8 bases in the middle. The CDR3 covers 14 residues. CDR3 DNA: TGTGCCAGCAGTTTGAGTTCCATGAACACTGAAGCTTTCTTT. Residues: CASSLSSMNTEAFF.